The clone carrying this TCR beta chain was counted ten times or more. No antigen is known for it. V lost 2 bases to trimming and J lost 4 bases; unmatched junction nucleotides: 7. Germline V gene sequence: CDR1 SGHAT, CDR2 FQNNGV. The CDR3 spans 15 residues. This entry comes from a study of T cells in Graves' hyperthyroidism and ophthalmopathy. Study-wide points: Blood samples included most of the expanded thyroid clonotypes exceeding 0.001. Model output signaled ophthalmopathy a median 6.5 months ahead of onset.

From RNA transcripts, TCR beta CDR3 regions were amplified. During a first-round RT-PCR of the TCR CDR3, the HTBI primer set was used. TCRdb reanalysed the multiplex PCR reads using MiXCR and keeps one entry per CDR3 protein. The profile covers about 300,000 distinct CDR3 sequences, with approximately 19% appearing a single time and 39% taken by the ten largest. Exclusion of patients followed from uncontrolled infection, other autoimmune disease, pregnancy or lactation. For the diagnoses, clinical symptoms, serum thyroxine and TRAb, thyroid ultrasound and orbital computed tomography were used. This clonotype was sampled from a man between 50 and 59 years old with Graves' ophthalmopathy. The sample consisted of blood. This chain connects TRBV11-2 to TRBJ2-5, with TRBD1 matching over 7 bases. Here the CDR3 DNA reads TGTGCCAGCAGCTTAAACCACAGGGGAATAGAGACCCAGTACTTC. Translating it yields CASSLNHRGIETQYF. The full variable domain, completed using reference TRBV11-2 and TRBJ2-5, is EAGVAQSPRYKIIEKRQSVAFWCNPISGHATLYWYQQILGQGPKLLIQFQNNGVVDDSQLPKDRFSAERLKGVDSTLKIQPAKLEDSAVYLCASSLNHRGIETQYFGPGTRLLVL.